This entry concerns a single T cell receptor beta chain. Its target is unknown. The data stem from a study of neoadjuvant nivolumab and ipilimumab in lung cancer. Study details: The combination arm added day-1 ipilimumab 1 mg/kg to nivolumab 3 mg/kg on days 1, 15, 29. Regarding the study as a whole: A small number of samples were TCR sequenced. Blood richness before therapy tracked richness in tumors resected after neoadjuvant therapy.

TCRdb's copy holds only in-frame clones and misses some; the assay was immunoSEQ multiplex PCR. This sample has over 45,000 clones, with around 88% found just once. The V end lost 4 bases, the J end lost 4 bases, and 15 bases lay between the germline ends. Germline V gene data show CDR1 as SGHRS and CDR2 as YFSETQ. The length of the CDR3 is 14 residues. This TCR was recovered from an adult with non-small cell lung cancer. Some clones in this sample may be carry-over from other donors' samples. The input for sequencing was blood, taken before neoadjuvant nivolumab, alone or with ipilimumab. This rearrangement joins TRBV5-1 to TRBJ2-7; perhaps TRBD2 as D (6 bases). CDR3 protein: CASSPALGTYEQYF. CDR3 nucleotide sequence: TGCGCCAGCAGCCCCGCCCTAGGGACTTACGAGCAGTACTTC.